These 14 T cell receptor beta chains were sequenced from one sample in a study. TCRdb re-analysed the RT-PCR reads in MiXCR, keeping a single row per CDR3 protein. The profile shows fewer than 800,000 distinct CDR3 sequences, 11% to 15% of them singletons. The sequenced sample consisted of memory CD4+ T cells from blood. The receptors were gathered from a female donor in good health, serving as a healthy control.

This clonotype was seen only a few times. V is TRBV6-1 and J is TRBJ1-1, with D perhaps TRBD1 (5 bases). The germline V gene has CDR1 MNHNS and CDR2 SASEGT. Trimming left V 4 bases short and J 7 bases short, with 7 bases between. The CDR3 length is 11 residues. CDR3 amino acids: CASSAGIEAFF. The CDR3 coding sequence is TGTGCCAGCAGTGCAGGGATTGAAGCTTTCTTT.

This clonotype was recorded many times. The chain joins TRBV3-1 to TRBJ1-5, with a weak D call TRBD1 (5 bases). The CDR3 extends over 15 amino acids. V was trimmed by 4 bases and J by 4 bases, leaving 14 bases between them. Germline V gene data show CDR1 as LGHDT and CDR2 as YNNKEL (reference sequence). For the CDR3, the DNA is TGTGCCAGCAGCCCCTCTGGGGCCACAAATCAGCCCCAGCATTTT. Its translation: CASSPSGATNQPQHF.

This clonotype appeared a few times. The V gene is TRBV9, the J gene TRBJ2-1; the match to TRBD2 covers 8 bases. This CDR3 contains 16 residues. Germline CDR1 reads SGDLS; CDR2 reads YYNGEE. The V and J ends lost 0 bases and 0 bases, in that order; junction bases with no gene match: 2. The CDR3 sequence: CASSVDGTSSYNEQFF. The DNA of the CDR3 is TGTGCCAGCAGCGTAGATGGGACTAGCTCCTACAATGAGCAGTTCTTC.

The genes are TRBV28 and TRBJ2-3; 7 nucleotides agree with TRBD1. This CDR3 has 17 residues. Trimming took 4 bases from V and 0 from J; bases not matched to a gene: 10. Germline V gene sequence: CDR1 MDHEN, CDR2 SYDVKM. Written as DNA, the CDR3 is TGTGCCAGCAGTTCCCTAGCCGGGACAGAGAGCACAGATACGCAGTATTTT. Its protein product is CASSSLAGTESTDTQYF.

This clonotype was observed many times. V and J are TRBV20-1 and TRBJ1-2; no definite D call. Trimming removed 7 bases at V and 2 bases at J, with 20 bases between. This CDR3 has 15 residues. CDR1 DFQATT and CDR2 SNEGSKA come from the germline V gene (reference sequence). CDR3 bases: TGCAGTGTCACCCCCGATTATACAGCGAACTATGGCTACACCTTC. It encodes CSVTPDYTANYGYTF.

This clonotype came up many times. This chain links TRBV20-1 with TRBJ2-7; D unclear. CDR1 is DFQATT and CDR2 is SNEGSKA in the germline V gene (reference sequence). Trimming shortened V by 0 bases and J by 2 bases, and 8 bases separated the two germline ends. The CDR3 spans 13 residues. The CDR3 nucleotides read TGCAGTGCTAGAGATTCTCGCACCTACGAGCAGTACTTC. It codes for CSARDSRTYEQYF.

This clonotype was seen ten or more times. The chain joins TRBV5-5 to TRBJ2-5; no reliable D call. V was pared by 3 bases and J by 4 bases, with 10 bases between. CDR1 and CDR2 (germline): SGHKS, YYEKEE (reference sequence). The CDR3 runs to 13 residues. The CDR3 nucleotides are TGTGCCAGCAGCTCCAGCTGGGGAGAGACCCAGTACTTC. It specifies CASSSSWGETQYF.

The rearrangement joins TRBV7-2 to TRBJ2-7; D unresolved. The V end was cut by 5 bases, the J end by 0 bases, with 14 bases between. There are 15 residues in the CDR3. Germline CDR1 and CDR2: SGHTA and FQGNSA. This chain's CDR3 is CASSVRSGDSYEQYF. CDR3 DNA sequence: TGTGCCAGCAGCGTTCGTTCAGGCGACTCCTACGAGCAGTACTTC.

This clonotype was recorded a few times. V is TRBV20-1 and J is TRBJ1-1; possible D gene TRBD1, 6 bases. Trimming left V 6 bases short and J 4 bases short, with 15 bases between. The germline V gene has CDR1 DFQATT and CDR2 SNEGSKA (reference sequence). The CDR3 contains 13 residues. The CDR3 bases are TGCAGTGCCGCTGGGACATTGGGCACTGAAGCTTTCTTT. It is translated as CSAAGTLGTEAFF.

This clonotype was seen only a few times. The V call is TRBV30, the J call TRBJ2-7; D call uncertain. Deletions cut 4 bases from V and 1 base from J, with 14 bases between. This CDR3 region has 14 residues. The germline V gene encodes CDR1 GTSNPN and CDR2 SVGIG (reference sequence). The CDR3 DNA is TGTGCCTGGACCTCCCCTCCCGCTTCCTACGAGCAGTACTTC. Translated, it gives CAWTSPPASYEQYF.

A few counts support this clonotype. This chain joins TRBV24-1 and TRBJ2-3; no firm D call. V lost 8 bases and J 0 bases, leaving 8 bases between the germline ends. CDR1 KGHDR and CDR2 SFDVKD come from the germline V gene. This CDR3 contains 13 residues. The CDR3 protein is CATKPASTDTQYF. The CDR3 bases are TGTGCCACCAAGCCCGCTAGCACAGATACGCAGTATTTT.

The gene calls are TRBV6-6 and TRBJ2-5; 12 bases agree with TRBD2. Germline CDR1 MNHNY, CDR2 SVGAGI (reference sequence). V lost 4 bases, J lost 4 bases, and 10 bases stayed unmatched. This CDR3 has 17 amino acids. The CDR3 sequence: CASSSEGLAGLVETQYF. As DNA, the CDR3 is TGTGCCAGCAGTTCCGAGGGACTAGCGGGCTTAGTAGAGACCCAGTACTTC.

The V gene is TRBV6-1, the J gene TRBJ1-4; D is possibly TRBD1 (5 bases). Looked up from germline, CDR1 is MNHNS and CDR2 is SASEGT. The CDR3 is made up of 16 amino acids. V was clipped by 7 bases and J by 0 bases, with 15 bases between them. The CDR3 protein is CASTPGGDATNEKLFF. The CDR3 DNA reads TGTGCCAGCACCCCCGGGGGAGATGCAACTAATGAAAAACTGTTTTTT.

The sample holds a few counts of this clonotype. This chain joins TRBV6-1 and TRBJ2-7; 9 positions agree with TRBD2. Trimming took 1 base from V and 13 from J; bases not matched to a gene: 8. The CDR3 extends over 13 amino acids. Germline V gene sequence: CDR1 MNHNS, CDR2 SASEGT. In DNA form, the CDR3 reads TGTGCCAGCAGTGAAGAACTAGCGGGCACAGGCTACTTC. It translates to CASSEELAGTGYF.